Below, 13 T cell receptor beta chains from the same sample are listed, as sequenced in a study of tumor-infiltrating lymphocytes in primary liver carcinoma. A primer in the constant region served to generate TCR beta cDNA from 450 to 650 ng of total RNA. Nested multiplex PCR, run for three rounds with slightly modified ARM-PCR, yielded TCR beta libraries. The opening two PCR rounds, roughly 11 cycles each, paired TRBV1-TRBV30 forward primers with a C-beta reverse primer. TCRdb reprocessed the multiplex PCR reads via MiXCR and lists one record per CDR3 protein. This table holds 40,000 or so distinct CDR3 sequences, roughly 80% found once. Total RNA and DNA came together from roughly 20-30 mg of bulk tissue without cell sorting. The specimen was tumor-adjacent normal liver tissue. These receptors all stem from a woman in her twenties or thirties with primary liver carcinoma and hepatitis B virus infection.

This clonotype was detected once. One junction end disagrees with the germline gene, perhaps due to a read error. This sequence joins TRBV5-4 and TRBJ2-5, with 8 bases matching TRBD2. The CDR3 extends over 14 amino acids. Germline loops: CDR1 SGHNT, CDR2 YYREEE (reference sequence). CDR3 nucleotide sequence: TGTGCCAGCAGCCCTGGACTAGCCCCAGAGACCCTGTACTTC. Protein sequence: CASSPGLAPETLYF.

The V call is TRBV6-1, the J call TRBJ1-1; D is perhaps TRBD1 (5 bases). V was trimmed by 1 base and J by 10 bases, leaving 16 bases between them. This CDR3 contains 14 residues. Germline CDR1 MNHNS, CDR2 SASEGT. The CDR3 loop reads CASSEVGGNIGAFF. DNA of the CDR3: TGTGCCAGCAGTGAAGTGGGGGGTAACATTGGAGCTTTCTTT.

Details on this clonotype: This likely comes from a read error, as the CDR3 has no conserved phenylalanine or tryptophan at its end. The chain's CDR3 is CASGGGLGSTEAFS. In DNA form, the CDR3 reads TGTGCCAGTGGGGGCGGCCTCGGTAGCACTGAAGCTTTCTCT. The rearrangement links TRBV6-6 to TRBJ1-1, with D possibly matching TRBD1 (6 bases). The CDR3 runs to 14 residues. Trimming pared 9 bases from V and 4 bases from J, leaving 18 bases between. Looked up from germline, CDR1 is MNHNY and CDR2 is SVGAGI (reference sequence).

Details on this clonotype: A read error may account for a junction end that differs from germline. The gene calls are TRBV29-1 and TRBJ2-1, with 10 bases that match TRBD2. CDR3 length: 16 amino acids. CDR1 is SQVTM and CDR2 is ANQGSEA in the germline V gene. CDR3 residues: CSIVIGRGLAIDEQFF. CDR3 nucleotide sequence: TGTAGCATTGTTATCGGCAGGGGACTAGCGATCGATGAGCAGTTCTTC.

With regard to this clonotype: Since no conserved phenylalanine or tryptophan closes the CDR3, a read error is the likely cause. Because the CDR3's place on the DNA is in doubt, the DNA is left out and the CDR3 is given as listed by TCRdb. V gene TRBV18 combines with J gene TRBJ1-4. CDR1 is KGHSH, CDR2 LQKENI, per germline. The CDR3 is 18 amino acids long, termini counted. Here the CDR3 reads CASSPRVISGALNEKLLL.

In the case of this clonotype: Its ends do not fully match the called genes, so a read error is possible. The chain combines TRBV12-3 or TRBV12-4 with TRBJ2-1; D is unclear. The CDR3 spans 13 residues. The CDR3 is CASSSAWYNEQFF. The CDR3 DNA follows: TGTGCCAGCAGTTCGGCGTGGTACAATGAGCAGTTTTTC.

The rearrangement joins TRBV6-1 to TRBJ1-5, with D possibly TRBD1 on 6 matching bases. Trimming removed 2 bases from V and 5 bases from J, with 16 bases in between. The length of the CDR3 is 16 residues. From germline, CDR1 is MNHNS and CDR2 SASEGT. CDR3 in amino acids: CASSEQGSVPDQPQHF. The CDR3 coding sequence is TGTGCCAGCAGTGAACAGGGGAGCGTCCCCGATCAGCCCCAGCATTTT.

Concerning this clonotype: Because it lacks the conserved phenylalanine or tryptophan at the end, this CDR3 is likely a read error. The rearrangement joins TRBV14 to TRBJ2-5, with D unclear. V was shortened by 0 bases and J by 9 bases, with 14 bases between the two germline ends. CDR3 length equals 14 residues. Germline CDR1 SGHDN, CDR2 FVKESK. The CDR3 is CASSQDWSAEPQYL. The CDR3 DNA follows: TGTGCCAGCAGCCAAGATTGGAGCGCTGAGCCCCAGTACTTA.

Details on this clonotype: At one boundary the junction diverges from the germline segment, which might be a read error. The CDR3 DNA sequence: TGTGCCAGCAGCCAAGGGCACCTAGACTACGAGCAGTATTTC. Translated: CASSQGHLDYEQYF. The V call is TRBV4-2, the J call TRBJ2-7, with a weak D call TRBD2 (5 bases). The CDR3 is 14 residues long. Looked up from germline, CDR1 is LGHNA and CDR2 is YNFKEQ.

The V gene is TRBV6-6, the J gene TRBJ2-7; TRBD2 might be the D (5 bases). Trimming stripped 5 bases from V and 3 bases from J, with 20 bases between. The CDR3 totals 16 residues. Germline assignment: CDR1 MNHNY and CDR2 SVGAGI (reference sequence). This CDR3 reads CASSNTGIAVNYEQYF. CDR3 bases: TGTGCCAGCAGTAACACCGGGATCGCGGTCAACTACGAGCAGTACTTC.

The chain carries TRBV29-1 and TRBJ2-7; D is uncertain. Looked up from germline, CDR1 is SQVTM and CDR2 is ANQGSEA. V lost 1 base and J lost 0, with 7 bases in between. The CDR3 length is 13 residues. The CDR3 coding sequence is TGCAGCGTTGAAGGCGGTAACTCCTACGAGCAGTACTTC. Protein sequence: CSVEGGNSYEQYF.

This clonotype was seen at least ten times. The chain carries TRBV5-1 and TRBJ2-7; TRBD1 matches 11 bases. Germline V gene sequence: CDR1 SGHRS, CDR2 YFSETQ. After removal of 4 bases from V and 1 base from J, the junction contained 10 bases not matched to a gene. The CDR3 has 17 residues. The CDR3 reads CASSLPGQGAFSYEQYF. The CDR3 nucleotides read TGCGCCAGCAGCCTTCCCGGACAGGGGGCCTTTTCCTACGAGCAGTACTTC.

A word on this clonotype: At one end the junction does not follow the germline gene, possibly because of a read error. This rearrangement joins TRBV11-2 to TRBJ2-1; a possible D gene is TRBD2 (6 bases). The CDR3 is 14 residues long. CDR1 SGHAT and CDR2 FQNNGV come from the germline V gene. CDR3 coding DNA: TGTGCAAGCATCCTCGGGGAGGCGTGGAATGAGCAGTTCTTC. This translates into CASILGEAWNEQFF.